This T cell receptor beta chain was sequenced during a study of technical replicates of blood from a handful of donors. V was pared by 0 bases and J by 3 bases, with 1 base of the junction left unmatched. Germline CDR1 reads LGHNA; CDR2 reads YSLEER. CDR3 length: 14 amino acids. Clones were sequenced by immunoSEQ multiplex PCR, and TCRdb holds only the in-frame ones, with some missing. The sample has some 62,000 clones, 87% seen once; the top ten hold over 4.5%. This receptor was identified in a human donor in good health. Some clones in this sample may be carry-over from other donors' samples. The rearrangement uses TRBV4-3 and TRBJ2-7; TRBD1 aligns across 8 bases. The sequenced material came from PBMCs. The DNA for the CDR3 is TGCGCCAGCAGCCAAGACAGGGGGCTCTACGAGCAGTACTTC. It specifies CASSQDRGLYEQYF.